The subject of this entry is one T cell receptor (beta chain). The antigen is not known. PCR employed 60 Vbeta and 13 Jbeta primers. Using immunoSEQ multiplex PCR, the repertoire was profiled, and TCRdb retains in-frame clones only, with some absent. Of 130,000 to 150,000 clones in the sample, about 74% were seen once. The germline CDR1 and CDR2 sequences are MDHEN and SYDVKM. The V end lost 5 bases, the J end lost 0 bases, and 22 bases lay between the germline ends. The CDR3 has 18 residues. The record originates from a study of cytomegalovirus exposure and HLA in healthy donors. Overall study results and limits: Presence/absence analyses treated sequencing depth as roughly uniform across donors.

The chain is built from TRBV28 and TRBJ1-1, with D perhaps matching TRBD1 (5 bases). This receptor was obtained from a man aged 18-30 years in good health and CMV-seropositive. Sequenced input: PBMCs. The chain's CDR3 is CASSPHPGGVKLNTEAFF. CDR3 bases: TGTGCCAGCAGTCCCCACCCGGGGGGGGTCAAGTTGAACACTGAAGCTTTCTTT.